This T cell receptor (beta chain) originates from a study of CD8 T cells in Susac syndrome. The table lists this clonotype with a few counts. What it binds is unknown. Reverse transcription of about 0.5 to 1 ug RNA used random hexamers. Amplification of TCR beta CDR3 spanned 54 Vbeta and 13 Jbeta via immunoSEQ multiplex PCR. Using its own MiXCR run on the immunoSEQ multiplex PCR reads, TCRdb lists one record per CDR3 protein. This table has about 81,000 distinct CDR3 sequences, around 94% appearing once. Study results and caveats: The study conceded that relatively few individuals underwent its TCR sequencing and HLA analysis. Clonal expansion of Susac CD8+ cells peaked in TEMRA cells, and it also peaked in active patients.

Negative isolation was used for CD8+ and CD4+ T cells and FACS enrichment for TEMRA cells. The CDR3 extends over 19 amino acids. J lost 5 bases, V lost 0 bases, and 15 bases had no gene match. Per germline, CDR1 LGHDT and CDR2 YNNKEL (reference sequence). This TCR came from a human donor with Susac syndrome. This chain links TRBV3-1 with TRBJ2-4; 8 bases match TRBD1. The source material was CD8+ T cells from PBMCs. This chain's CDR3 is CASSQETVGGTGGENIQYF. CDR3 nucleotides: TGTGCCAGCAGCCAAGAAACGGTAGGGGGTACAGGGGGAGAAAACATTCAGTACTTC.